This paragraph reports one TCR beta chain. These data belong to a study of blood T cell repertoires in COVID-19. Study at large: Acute and convalescent COVID-19 specimens originated in the United States, Italy and Spain. In each case, the material was cDNA or gDNA derived from T cells, B-cell-depleted T cells, or PBMCs.

Germline V gives CDR1 KGHDR, CDR2 SFDVKD. CDR3 size: 14 residues. Between the trimmed V and J ends, which lost 3 bases and 2 bases, there was a span of 9 bases. In the authors' workflow: Reference gene primer amplification gave estimated nucleated cell counts. Using immunoSEQ multiplex PCR, the repertoire was profiled, and TCRdb retains in-frame clones only, with some absent. Clonal size and the V and J genes are those of that table, whereas D and trimming came from the DNA. Among 30,000 to 40,000 clones, roughly 93% were seen once, and the ten largest hold about 0.9%. The sample comprised peripheral blood. This sequence was found in a male donor with active COVID-19. This sequence joins TRBV24-1 and TRBJ1-2; D uncertain. The CDR3 loop is CATSDNTVNYGYTF. CDR3 in DNA: TGTGCCACCAGTGATAACACAGTAAACTATGGCTACACCTTC.